The 24 T cell receptor beta chains below come from one sample, sequenced in a study of Tregs in tolerant kidney transplant recipients. The protocol was immunoSEQ multiplex PCR, while the TCRdb copy is restricted to in-frame clones and leaves out a portion. The sample lists roughly 64,000 clones, around 98% occurring once. The specimen was Tregs from blood, collected before the transplant. The receptor source for this set is a human donor who received a combined kidney and bone marrow transplant.

The V gene is TRBV18, the J gene TRBJ2-6, with D tentatively TRBD1 (6 bases). CDR1 and CDR2 (germline): KGHSH, LQKENI. V was pared by 4 bases and J by 2 bases, with 15 bases between. The CDR3 sequence is 17 residues long. The DNA of the CDR3 is TGTGCCAGCTCACAACGCTCTCAGGGGACTGGGGCCAACGTCCTGACTTTC. It encodes CASSQRSQGTGANVLTF.

The chain joins TRBV5-1 to TRBJ1-1; D not resolved. This CDR3 is 14 amino acids long. Trimming removed 1 base at V and 4 bases at J, with 11 bases between. Germline-derived CDR1 and CDR2 are SGHRS and YFSETQ. Written as DNA, the CDR3 is TGCGCCAGCAGCTTGTTCGGGGAATCCACTGAAGCTTTCTTT. Protein sequence: CASSLFGESTEAFF.

This clone was detected once. This chain links TRBV30 with TRBJ1-3; D is possibly TRBD1 (5 bases). The CDR3 contains 13 residues. V was pared by 4 bases and J by 7 bases, with 14 bases between. The germline V gene encodes CDR1 GTSNPN and CDR2 SVGIG (reference sequence). CDR3 region: CAWTLSGGNTIYF. CDR3 nucleotide sequence: TGTGCCTGGACTCTAAGTGGGGGGAACACCATATATTTT. The whole variable domain, filled in from reference TRBV30 and TRBJ1-3, reads SQTIHQWPATLVQPVGSPLSLECTVEGTSNPNLYWYRQAAGRGLQLLFYSVGIGQISSEVPQNLSASRPQDRQFILSSKKLLLSDSGFYLCAWTLSGGNTIYFGEGSWLTVV.

The chain recombines TRBV29-1 with TRBJ2-7, with 8 bases lining up with TRBD1. V dropped 5 bases and J dropped 5; count of bases not matched to a gene: 8. Germline values: CDR1 SQVTM, CDR2 ANQGSEA. CDR3 size: 13 residues. For the CDR3, the DNA is TGCAGCGTTTCCTCCCCAGGGGGCGACGAGCAGTACTTC. Amino acid sequence: CSVSSPGGDEQYF.

The chain recombines TRBV5-5 with TRBJ2-3; 13 bases align to TRBD2. The V gene's germline CDR1 is SGHKS and CDR2 YYEKEE (reference sequence). The CDR3 runs 16 residues. J was trimmed by 2 bases and V by 3 bases; bases with no gene match: 3. The CDR3 here is CASSSGLAGTTDTQYF. The CDR3, as DNA: TGTGCCAGCAGCTCGGGACTAGCGGGGACCACAGATACGCAGTATTTT.

This clone is a singleton in its sample. CDR3 amino acids: CASSHAGGSKAFF. The CDR3 DNA sequence: TGCGCCAGCAGTCACGCCGGGGGAAGTAAAGCTTTCTTT. The chain recombines TRBV4-3 with TRBJ1-1, with TRBD1 as a possible D gene (5 bases). Trimming left V 6 bases short and J 9 bases short, with 17 bases between. Germline V CDR1 and CDR2: LGHNA, YSLEER. The CDR3 has 13 residues.

The chain uses TRBV4-3 and TRBJ1-1; D is possibly TRBD1 (6 bases). With 3 bases removed from V and 9 bases from J, the gap between germline ends came to 14 bases. Germline V lookup: CDR1 LGHNA, CDR2 YSLEER. The CDR3 contains 13 residues. The CDR3 DNA follows: TGCGCCAGCAGCCAGACCGGACAGACCAAAGCTTTCTTT. Its protein is CASSQTGQTKAFF.

The chain joins TRBV19 to TRBJ1-2, with a possible D match to TRBD1 (5 bases). Per the germline V gene, CDR1 is LNHDA and CDR2 is SQIVND (reference sequence). This CDR3 contains 13 residues. The V and J ends lost 4 bases and 6 bases respectively, with 12 bases between them. The CDR3 sequence is CASSKGYRDGYTF. The CDR3 region has the DNA TGTGCCAGTAGTAAGGGGTACCGGGATGGCTACACCTTC.

This clone was counted between two and nine times. The rearrangement joins TRBV9 to TRBJ2-3, with D tentatively TRBD2 (7 bases). The CDR3 spans 16 residues. Looked up from germline, CDR1 is SGDLS and CDR2 is YYNGEE. Trimming shortened V by 3 bases and J by 4 bases, and 18 bases separated the two germline ends. DNA for the CDR3: TGTGCCAGCAGCGCCCTGACGGGGGGCGGGGCAGATACGCAGTATTTT. Translated: CASSALTGGGADTQYF.

The chain employs TRBV5-1 and TRBJ2-3, with D maybe TRBD1 (8 bases). CDR1 is SGHRS, CDR2 YFSETQ, per germline. V was cut by 2 bases and J by 4 bases, with 17 bases left in between. This CDR3 is built from 16 residues. CDR3 sequence: CASSFTGGRGPDTQYF. The CDR3 DNA follows: TGCGCCAGCAGCTTTACAGGGGGGAGGGGTCCAGATACGCAGTATTTT.

V is TRBV12-5 and J is TRBJ2-7; D uncertain. The germline gives CDR1 LGHNT, CDR2 FRNRAP. The CDR3 totals 11 residues. V lost 0 bases, J lost 11 bases, and 8 bases lay in between. In nucleotides, the CDR3 is TGTGCTAGTGGTTTGGTAGCTTTCGAGTACTTC. This translates into CASGLVAFEYF.

This chain connects TRBV5-1 to TRBJ1-5, with 9 bases aligning to TRBD1. The germline V gene encodes CDR1 SGHRS and CDR2 YFSETQ. This CDR3 has 15 amino acids. Trimming removed 2 bases from V and 5 bases from J; junction bases left unmatched: 5. The CDR3: CASSLNTGGDQPQHF. CDR3 nucleotide sequence: TGCGCCAGCAGCTTAAACACAGGGGGCGATCAGCCCCAGCATTTT. Complete variable domain (other parts from reference TRBV5-1 and TRBJ1-5): KAGVTQTPRYLIKTRGQQVTLSCSPISGHRSVSWYQQTPGQGLQFLFEYFSETQRNKGNFPGRFSGRQFSNSRSEMNVSTLELGDSALYLCASSLNTGGDQPQHFGDGTRLSIL.

V usage is TRBV5-1 and J usage is TRBJ2-5, with 7 bases matching TRBD1. The germline gives CDR1 SGHRS, CDR2 YFSETQ. CDR3 length: 14 residues. V shed 4 bases and J 4 bases; nucleotides not matched to a gene: 7. CDR3 region: CASSDETGAETQYF. CDR3 nucleotides: TGCGCCAGCAGCGATGAAACAGGGGCAGAGACCCAGTACTTC. Full variable domain (remainder filled in from reference TRBV5-1 and TRBJ2-5): KAGVTQTPRYLIKTRGQQVTLSCSPISGHRSVSWYQQTPGQGLQFLFEYFSETQRNKGNFPGRFSGRQFSNSRSEMNVSTLELGDSALYLCASSDETGAETQYFGPGTRLLVL.

The chain carries TRBV15 and TRBJ1-2; D remains unclear. Germline loops: CDR1 LNHNV, CDR2 YYDKDF (reference sequence). Trimming took off 0 bases at V and 5 bases at J, with 13 bases between the two ends. This CDR3 has 15 residues. The DNA for the CDR3 is TGTGCCACCAGCAGAGAAGGTGGCGGCTATTATGGCTACACCTTC. It specifies CATSREGGGYYGYTF.

The CDR3 loop is CASSRDNSYEQYF. The DNA of the CDR3 is TGTGCCAGCAGCCGGGACAACTCCTACGAGCAGTACTTC. V usage is TRBV25-1 and J usage is TRBJ2-7; maybe TRBD1 (6 bases). The CDR3 is 13 residues long. Germline V CDR1 and CDR2: MGHDK, SYGVNS. Trimming took off 6 bases at V and 0 bases at J, with 9 bases between the two ends.

The gene calls are TRBV4-3 and TRBJ2-1; 12 bases agree with TRBD2. Germline loops: CDR1 LGHNA, CDR2 YSLEER. Losses at the gene ends were 1 base for V and 9 bases for J; bases not matched to a gene: 4. The CDR3 has 15 amino acids. The CDR3 here is CASSQGVTSGGEQFF. CDR3 DNA: TGCGCCAGCAGCCAAGGGGTGACTAGCGGGGGTGAGCAGTTCTTC.

This clone has just one count. The chain joins TRBV4-1 to TRBJ1-1; 8 nucleotides agree with TRBD1. With V trimmed by 4 bases and J by 6 bases, 7 bases remained unmatched. Germline CDR1 is MGHRA and CDR2 is YSYEKL. The CDR3 loop spans 14 amino acids. The CDR3 region has the DNA TGCGCCAGCAGCCCGTACAGGGGGACGTCTGAAGCTTTCTTT. Its protein is CASSPYRGTSEAFF.

V usage is TRBV4-3 and J usage is TRBJ2-6; perhaps TRBD2 as D (6 bases). This CDR3 region has 17 residues. CDR1 is LGHNA, CDR2 YSLEER, per germline. Trimming stripped 1 base from V and 4 bases from J, with 14 bases between. CDR3 sequence: CASSQGVAGSGANVLTF. Written as DNA, the CDR3 is TGCGCCAGCAGCCAAGGGGTCGCGGGGAGCGGGGCCAACGTCCTGACTTTC.

The J gene is TRBJ1-1, the V gene TRBV10-1; D is unresolved. This CDR3 has 15 amino acids. Deletions cut 10 bases from V and 0 bases from J, with 18 bases between. Per germline, CDR1 WNHNN and CDR2 SYGVQD (reference sequence). The CDR3 loop is CANRGLTQLNTEAFF. The CDR3 DNA is TGCGCCAACCGAGGACTTACACAGCTGAACACTGAAGCTTTCTTT.

The V call is TRBV7-2, the J call TRBJ2-5, with 8 bases matching TRBD1. The CDR3 is 13 amino acids. Per the germline V gene, CDR1 is SGHTA and CDR2 is FQGNSA. Trimming at V came to 1 base and at J to 8 bases, leaving 3 bases not matched to a gene. CDR3 sequence (DNA): TGTGCCAGCAGCTTAGGCGACAGGGGAACCCAGTACTTC. It codes for CASSLGDRGTQYF.

V and J are TRBV11-1 and TRBJ2-1; the D gene is possibly TRBD1 (5 bases). In germline, CDR1 is SGHAT, CDR2 FQDESV (reference sequence). The CDR3 has 13 amino acids. Trimming removed 0 bases from V and 7 bases from J, with 7 bases in between. The CDR3 DNA is TGTGCCAGCAGCTTAGCTCAGGGTAATGAGCAGTTCTTC. Translation: CASSLAQGNEQFF.

The chain links TRBV28 to TRBJ1-1, with D possibly matching TRBD1 (6 bases). V gave up 4 bases and J gave up 1 base, with 13 bases separating them. This CDR3 has 15 amino acids. The germline V gene encodes CDR1 MDHEN and CDR2 SYDVKM. The CDR3 DNA is TGTGCCAGCAGTTCGTTTAAGACAGGGAACACTGAAGCTTTCTTT. Its translation is CASSSFKTGNTEAFF.

V is TRBV19 and J is TRBJ2-1, with TRBD1 as a possible D gene (5 bases). CDR1 LNHDA and CDR2 SQIVND come from the germline V gene (reference sequence). This CDR3 contains 16 residues. V lost 4 bases to trimming and J lost 0 bases, with 13 bases between them. In nucleotides, the CDR3 is TGTGCCAGTAGTAGGAAGGGGTTTCGCTCCTACAATGAGCAGTTCTTC. Translated, it gives CASSRKGFRSYNEQFF. Combining the CDR3 with reference TRBV19 and TRBJ2-1 gives the whole variable domain DGGITQSPKYLFRKEGQNVTLSCEQNLNHDAMYWYRQDPGQGLRLIYYSQIVNDFQKGDIAEGYSVSREKKESFPLTVTSAQKNPTAFYLCASSRKGFRSYNEQFFGPGTRLTVL.

The chain links TRBV10-3 to TRBJ1-4, with 7 bases lining up with TRBD1. The CDR3 contains 14 residues. J was trimmed by 5 bases and V by 10 bases; bases with no gene match: 10. Germline assignment: CDR1 ENHRY and CDR2 SYGVKD. The CDR3 region is CATSPGGGNEKLFF. The CDR3 DNA follows: TGTGCCACGTCCCCAGGGGGTGGAAATGAAAAACTGTTTTTT.